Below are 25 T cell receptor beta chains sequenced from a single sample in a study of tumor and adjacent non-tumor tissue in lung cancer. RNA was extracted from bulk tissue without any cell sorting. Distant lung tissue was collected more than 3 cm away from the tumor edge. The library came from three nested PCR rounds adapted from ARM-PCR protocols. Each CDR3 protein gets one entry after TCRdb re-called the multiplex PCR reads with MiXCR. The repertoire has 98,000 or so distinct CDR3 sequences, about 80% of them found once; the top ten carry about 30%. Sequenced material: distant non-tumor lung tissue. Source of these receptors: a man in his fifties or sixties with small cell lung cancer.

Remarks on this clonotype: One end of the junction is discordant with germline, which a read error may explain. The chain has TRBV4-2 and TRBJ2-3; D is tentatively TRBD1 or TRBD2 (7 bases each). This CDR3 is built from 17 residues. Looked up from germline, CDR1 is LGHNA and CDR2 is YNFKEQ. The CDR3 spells CASSPDPGGEGTDTHYF. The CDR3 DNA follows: TGTGCCAGTAGCCCGGACCCAGGCGGGGAGGGGACAGATACGCATTATTTT.

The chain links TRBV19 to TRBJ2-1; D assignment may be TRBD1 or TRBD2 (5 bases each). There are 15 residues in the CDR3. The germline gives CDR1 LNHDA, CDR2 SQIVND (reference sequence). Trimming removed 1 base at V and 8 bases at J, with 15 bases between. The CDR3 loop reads CASSIVGPSLDEQFF. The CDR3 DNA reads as TGTGCCAGTAGTATAGTGGGACCAAGCCTCGATGAGCAGTTCTTC. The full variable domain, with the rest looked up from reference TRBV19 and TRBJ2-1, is DGGITQSPKYLFRKEGQNVTLSCEQNLNHDAMYWYRQDPGQGLRLIYYSQIVNDFQKGDIAEGYSVSREKKESFPLTVTSAQKNPTAFYLCASSIVGPSLDEQFFGPGTRLTVL.

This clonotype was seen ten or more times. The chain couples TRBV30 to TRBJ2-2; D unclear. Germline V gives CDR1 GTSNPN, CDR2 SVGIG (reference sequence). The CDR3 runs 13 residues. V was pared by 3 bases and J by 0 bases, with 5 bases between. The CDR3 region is CAWSNSNTGELFF. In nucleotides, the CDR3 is TGTGCCTGGAGCAACTCGAACACCGGGGAGCTGTTTTTT.

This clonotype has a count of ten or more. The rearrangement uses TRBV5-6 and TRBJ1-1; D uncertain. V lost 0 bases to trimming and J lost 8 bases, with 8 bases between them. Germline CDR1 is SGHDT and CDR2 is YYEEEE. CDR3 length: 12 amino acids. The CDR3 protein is CASSLARAEAFF. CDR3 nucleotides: TGTGCCAGCAGCTTGGCCAGAGCGGAAGCTTTCTTT.

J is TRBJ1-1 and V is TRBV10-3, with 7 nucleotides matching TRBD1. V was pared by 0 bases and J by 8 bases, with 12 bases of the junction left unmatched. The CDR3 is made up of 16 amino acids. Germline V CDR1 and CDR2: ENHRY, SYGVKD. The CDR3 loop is CAISESFGQEASEAFF. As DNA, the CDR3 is TGTGCCATCAGTGAGTCTTTTGGACAGGAGGCTAGCGAAGCTTTCTTT.

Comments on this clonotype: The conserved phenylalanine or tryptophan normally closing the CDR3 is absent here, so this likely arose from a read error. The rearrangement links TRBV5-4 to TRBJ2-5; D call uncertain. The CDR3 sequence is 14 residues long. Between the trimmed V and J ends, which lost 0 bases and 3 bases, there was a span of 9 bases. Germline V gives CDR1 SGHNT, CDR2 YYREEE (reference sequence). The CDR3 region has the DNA TGTGCCAGCAGCTTGGCAACACGAGAAGAGACCCAGTACTTA. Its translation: CASSLATREETQYL.

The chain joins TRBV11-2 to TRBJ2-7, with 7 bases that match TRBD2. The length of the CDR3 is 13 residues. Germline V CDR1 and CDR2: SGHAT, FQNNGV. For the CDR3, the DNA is TGTACCAGCAGCTCCCCTAGCGGATACGAACAGTACGTC. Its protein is CTSSSPSGYEQYV.

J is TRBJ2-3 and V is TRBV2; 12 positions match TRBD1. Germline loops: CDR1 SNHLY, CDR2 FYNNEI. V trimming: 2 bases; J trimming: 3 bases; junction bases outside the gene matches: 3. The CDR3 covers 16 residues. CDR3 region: CASSERDRGQTDTQYF. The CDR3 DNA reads TGTGCCAGCAGTGAAAGGGACAGGGGGCAGACAGATACGCAGTATTTT.

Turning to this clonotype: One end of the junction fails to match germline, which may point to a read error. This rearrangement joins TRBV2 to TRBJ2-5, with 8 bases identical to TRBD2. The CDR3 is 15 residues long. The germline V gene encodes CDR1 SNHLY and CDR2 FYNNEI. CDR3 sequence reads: CACSSRGGILETQYF. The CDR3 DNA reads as TGTGCCTGCAGCTCCCGGGGGGGTATATTAGAGACCCAGTACTTC. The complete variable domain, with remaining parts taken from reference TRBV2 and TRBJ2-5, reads EPEVTQTPSHQVTQMGQEVILRCVPISNHLYFYWYRQILGQKVEFLVSFYNNEISEKSEIFDDQFSVERPDGSNFTLKIRSTKLEDSAMYFCACSSRGGILETQYFGPGTRLLVL.

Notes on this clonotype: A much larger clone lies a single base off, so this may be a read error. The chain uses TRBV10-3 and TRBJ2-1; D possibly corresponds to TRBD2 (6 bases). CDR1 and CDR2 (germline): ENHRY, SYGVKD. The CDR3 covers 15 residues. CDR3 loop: CAISEPPGGKDERFF. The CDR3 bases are TGTGCCATCAGTGAACCACCAGGCGGGAAAGATGAGCGGTTCTTC.

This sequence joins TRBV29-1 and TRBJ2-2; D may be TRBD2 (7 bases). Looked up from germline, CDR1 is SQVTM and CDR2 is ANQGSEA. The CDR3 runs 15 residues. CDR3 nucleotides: TGCGGCGCCGAACTATGGACTAGGGGGGCCGGGGAGCTGTTTTTT. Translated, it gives CGAELWTRGAGELFF.

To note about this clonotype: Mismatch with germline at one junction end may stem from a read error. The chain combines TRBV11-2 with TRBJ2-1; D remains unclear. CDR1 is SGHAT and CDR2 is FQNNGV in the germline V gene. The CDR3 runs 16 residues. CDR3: CASTLVELVTTIEQFF. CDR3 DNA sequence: TGTGCCAGCACCTTAGTGGAGCTGGTCACGACCATTGAGCAGTTCTTC.

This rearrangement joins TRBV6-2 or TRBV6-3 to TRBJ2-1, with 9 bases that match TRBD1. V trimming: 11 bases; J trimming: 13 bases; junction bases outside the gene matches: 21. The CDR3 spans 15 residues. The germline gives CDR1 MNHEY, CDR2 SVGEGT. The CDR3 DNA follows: TGTGCCTGCACCCTGGGACAGGGTTTATTGTCTGATCAGTTCTTC. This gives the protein CACTLGQGLLSDQFF.

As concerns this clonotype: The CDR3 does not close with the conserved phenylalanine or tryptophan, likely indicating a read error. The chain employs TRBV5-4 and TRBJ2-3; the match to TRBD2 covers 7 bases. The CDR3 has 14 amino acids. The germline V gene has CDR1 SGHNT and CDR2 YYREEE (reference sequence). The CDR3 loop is CVSSFGGSGDTQYL. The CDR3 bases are TGTGTCAGCAGCTTCGGCGGGAGTGGAGATACGCAGTATTTG.

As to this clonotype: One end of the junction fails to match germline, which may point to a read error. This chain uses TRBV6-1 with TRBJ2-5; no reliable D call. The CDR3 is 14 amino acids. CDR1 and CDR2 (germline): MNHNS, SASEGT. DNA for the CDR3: TGTGCCAGCAGTGAAGCTCCGGAAGGGATGACCCAGTGCTTC. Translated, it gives CASSEAPEGMTQCF.

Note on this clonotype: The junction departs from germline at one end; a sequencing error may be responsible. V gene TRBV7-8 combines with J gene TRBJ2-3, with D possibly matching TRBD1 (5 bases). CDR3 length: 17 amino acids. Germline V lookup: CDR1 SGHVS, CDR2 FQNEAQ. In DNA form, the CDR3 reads TGTGCCAGCACCTTAGGGGCGGAGTCCGCTAGCACAGATACGCAGTATTTT. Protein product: CASTLGAESASTDTQYF.

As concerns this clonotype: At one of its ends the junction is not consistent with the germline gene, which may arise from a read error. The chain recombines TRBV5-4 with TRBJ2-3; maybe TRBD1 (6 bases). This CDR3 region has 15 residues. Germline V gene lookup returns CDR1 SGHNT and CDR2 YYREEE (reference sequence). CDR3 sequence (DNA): TGTGCCAGCAGCTTGGAGGGACAAGACACAGATATGCAGTATTTT. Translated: CASSLEGQDTDMQYF.

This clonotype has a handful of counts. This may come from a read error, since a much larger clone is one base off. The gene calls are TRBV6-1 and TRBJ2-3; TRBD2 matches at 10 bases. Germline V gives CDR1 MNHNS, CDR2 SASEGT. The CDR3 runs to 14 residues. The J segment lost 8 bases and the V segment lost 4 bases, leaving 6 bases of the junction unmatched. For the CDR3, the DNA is TGTGCCAGCAGTGTGTCTTCTAGCGGGGGTACGCAGTATTTT. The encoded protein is CASSVSSSGGTQYF.

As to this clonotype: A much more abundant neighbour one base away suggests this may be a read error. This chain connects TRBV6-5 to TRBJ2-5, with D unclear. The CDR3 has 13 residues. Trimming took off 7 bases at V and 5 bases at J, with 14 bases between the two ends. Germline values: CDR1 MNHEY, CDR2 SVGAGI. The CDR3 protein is CASIGRVGETQYF. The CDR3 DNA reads TGTGCCAGCATAGGACGGGTTGGGGAGACCCAGTACTTC.

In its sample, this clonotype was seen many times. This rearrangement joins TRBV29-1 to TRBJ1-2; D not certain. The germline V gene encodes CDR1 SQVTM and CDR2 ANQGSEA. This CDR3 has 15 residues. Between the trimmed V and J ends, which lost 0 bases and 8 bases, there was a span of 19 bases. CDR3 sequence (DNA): TGCAGCGTTGAAGATAGATCGGGATTTCAGCGCGGCTACACCTTC. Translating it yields CSVEDRSGFQRGYTF.

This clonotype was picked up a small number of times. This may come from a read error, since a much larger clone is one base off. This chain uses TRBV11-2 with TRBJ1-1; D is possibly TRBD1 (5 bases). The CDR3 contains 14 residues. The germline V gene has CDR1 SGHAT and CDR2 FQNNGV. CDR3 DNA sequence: TGTACCAGCAGCTTAGTCGGGAGGGGCACTGAAGCTTTCTTT. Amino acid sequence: CTSSLVGRGTEAFF.

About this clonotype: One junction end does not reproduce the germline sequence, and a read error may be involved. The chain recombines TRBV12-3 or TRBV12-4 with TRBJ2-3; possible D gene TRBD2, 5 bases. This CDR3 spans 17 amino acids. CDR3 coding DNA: TGTGCCAGCGGTTTAAGGCTAGAGGGAGTAGGCACAGATACGCAGTATTTT. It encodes CASGLRLEGVGTDTQYF.

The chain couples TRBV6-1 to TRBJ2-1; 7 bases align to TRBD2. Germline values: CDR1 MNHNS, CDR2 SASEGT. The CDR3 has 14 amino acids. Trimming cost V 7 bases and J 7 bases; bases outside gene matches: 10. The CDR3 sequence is CASIFSGNMNEQFF. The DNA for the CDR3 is TGTGCCAGCATCTTCAGCGGGAATATGAATGAGCAGTTCTTC.

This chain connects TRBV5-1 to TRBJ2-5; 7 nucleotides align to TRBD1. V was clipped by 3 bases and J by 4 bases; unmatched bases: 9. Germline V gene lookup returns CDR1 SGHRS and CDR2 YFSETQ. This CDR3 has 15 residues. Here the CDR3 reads CASSSTGAAGETQYF. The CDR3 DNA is TGCGCCAGCAGCTCCACAGGGGCGGCCGGAGAGACCCAGTACTTC.

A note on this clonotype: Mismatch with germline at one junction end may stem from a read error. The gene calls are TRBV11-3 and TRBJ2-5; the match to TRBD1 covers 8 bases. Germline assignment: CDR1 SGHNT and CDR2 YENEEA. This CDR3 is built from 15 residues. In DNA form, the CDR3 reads TGTGCCAGCAGTCCTAGCCGGACAGGGTACGAGAACCAGTACTTC. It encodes CASSPSRTGYENQYF.